Each of the 29 T cell receptor beta chains below was sequenced from the same sample in a study of T cells in localized non-small cell lung cancer. TCRdb's copy holds only in-frame clones and misses some; the assay was immunoSEQ multiplex PCR. Of about 26,000 clones listed, roughly 80% were seen once; the top ten hold approximately 10%. This material consisted of peripheral blood, taken before any cancer treatment. Receptors originate from a man between 40 and 70 years old with stage III squamous cell lung carcinoma.

The J gene is TRBJ1-5, the V gene TRBV10-1, with D unresolved. Trimming removed 10 bases from V and 4 bases from J, with 14 bases in between. The V gene's germline CDR1 is WNHNN and CDR2 SYGVQD (reference sequence). CDR3 length equals 13 residues. CDR3 sequence reads: CATSRERNQPQHF. DNA for the CDR3: TGCGCCACCTCAAGGGAAAGGAATCAGCCCCAGCATTTT.

The chain couples TRBV28 to TRBJ1-1; TRBD1 is a possible D gene (6 bases). Germline V gene lookup returns CDR1 MDHEN and CDR2 SYDVKM. V was cut by 6 bases and J by 5 bases, with 22 bases left in between. This CDR3 is built from 16 residues. CDR3 sequence reads: CASSLIGAGVRTEAFF. CDR3 sequence (DNA): TGTGCCAGCAGCCTTATCGGGGCAGGGGTTAGGACTGAAGCTTTCTTT.

This rearrangement joins TRBV7-8 to TRBJ2-3; 8 bases map to TRBD2. The CDR3 is made up of 16 amino acids. CDR1 is SGHVS, CDR2 FQNEAQ, per germline. Unmatched junction bases numbered 10, after V lost 5 bases and J lost 3 bases. CDR3 region: CASSDTFREGTDTQYF. The CDR3 coding sequence is TGTGCCAGCAGCGATACGTTCCGGGAGGGGACAGATACGCAGTATTTT.

The genes are TRBV21-1 and TRBJ2-7. TRBV21-1 is noted as a pseudogene. The CDR3 runs to 13 residues. This CDR3 reads CASSPGTNTEQYV. CDR3 DNA sequence: TGTGCCAGCAGCCCGGGGACCAACACCGAGCAGTACGTC.

The chain recombines TRBV9 with TRBJ2-5; the match to TRBD2 covers 7 bases. Trimming cost V 3 bases and J 4 bases; bases outside gene matches: 6. Germline V CDR1 and CDR2: SGDLS, YYNGEE. This CDR3 is 14 amino acids long. CDR3 bases: TGTGCCAGCAGCGCCTTAGCGGGCCTAGAGACCCAGTACTTC. This encodes CASSALAGLETQYF. Full variable domain (outside the CDR3, taken from reference TRBV9 and TRBJ2-5): DSGVTQTPKHLITATGQRVTLRCSPRSGDLSVYWYQQSLDQGLQFLIQYYNGEERAKGNILERFSAQQFPDLHSELNLSSLELGDSALYFCASSALAGLETQYFGPGTRLLVL.

J is TRBJ2-7 and V is TRBV19; D ambiguous. V lost 1 base to trimming and J lost 0 bases, with 7 bases between them. Germline assignment: CDR1 LNHDA and CDR2 SQIVND (reference sequence). This CDR3 region has 14 residues. CDR3 amino acids: CASSIGSYSYEQYF. The CDR3, as DNA: TGTGCCAGTAGTATAGGCAGCTACTCCTACGAGCAGTACTTC. Using reference TRBV19 and TRBJ2-7 for the parts outside the CDR3, the full variable domain is DGGITQSPKYLFRKEGQNVTLSCEQNLNHDAMYWYRQDPGQGLRLIYYSQIVNDFQKGDIAEGYSVSREKKESFPLTVTSAQKNPTAFYLCASSIGSYSYEQYFGPGTRLTVT.

The chain links TRBV18 to TRBJ1-4; 7 bases align to TRBD1. After removal of 3 bases from V and 4 bases from J, the junction contained 11 bases not matched to a gene. This CDR3 is 17 amino acids long. The germline V gene encodes CDR1 KGHSH and CDR2 LQKENI. In DNA, the CDR3 is TGTGCCAGCTCACCTGGACAGGCCTCTCAGGGTAATGAAAAACTGTTTTTT. Its protein product is CASSPGQASQGNEKLFF.

This chain links TRBV7-8 with TRBJ2-7; 7 nucleotides line up with TRBD2. The CDR3 is made up of 15 amino acids. Germline assignment: CDR1 SGHVS and CDR2 FQNEAQ. Trimming at V came to 1 base and at J to 2 bases, leaving 5 bases not matched to a gene. The CDR3: CASSLGASGPYEQYV. The CDR3, as DNA: TGTGCCAGCAGCTTAGGGGCTAGCGGACCCTACGAGCAGTACGTC.

This clone is a singleton in its sample. The chain is built from TRBV5-6 and TRBJ2-1, with TRBD2 matching over 10 bases. Germline CDR1 is SGHDT and CDR2 is YYEEEE. The J segment lost 11 bases and the V segment lost 4 bases, leaving 9 bases of the junction unmatched. The CDR3 runs to 14 residues. CDR3 protein: CASSGLAGGFKQFF. The CDR3 DNA sequence: TGTGCCAGCAGCGGGTTAGCGGGAGGATTTAAGCAGTTCTTC.

V gene TRBV7-9 combines with J gene TRBJ2-3; 11 bases line up with TRBD2. The CDR3 covers 16 residues. The trim removed 5 bases at V and 1 base at J, leaving 5 bases unmatched. Germline-derived CDR1 and CDR2 are SEHNR and FQNEAQ (reference sequence). The chain's CDR3 is CASSPPGLAGTDTQYF. The CDR3 nucleotides read TGTGCCAGCAGCCCCCCGGGACTAGCGGGCACAGATACGCAGTATTTT.

This clone has a handful of counts. The J gene is TRBJ1-2, the V gene TRBV6-4, with D possibly TRBD1 on 5 matching bases. Trimming left V 3 bases short and J 8 bases short, with 16 bases between. Germline V gives CDR1 MRHNA, CDR2 SNTAGT. This CDR3 contains 14 residues. Here the CDR3 DNA reads TGTGCCAGCAGTGATAGGGAGGGGCGTGGAGGCTACACCTTC. Protein sequence: CASSDREGRGGYTF.

Here the CDR3 reads CASSVGLAGRGETQYF. Written as DNA, the CDR3 is TGTGCCAGCAGCGTCGGGCTAGCGGGGCGAGGGGAGACCCAGTACTTC. The rearrangement joins TRBV7-2 to TRBJ2-5, with 9 bases identical to TRBD2. This CDR3 region has 16 residues. Germline V gene lookup returns CDR1 SGHTA and CDR2 FQGNSA. With V trimmed by 5 bases and J by 5 bases, 12 bases remained unmatched.

V gene TRBV10-3 combines with J gene TRBJ1-2; tentatively, D is TRBD1 (6 bases). Germline V lookup: CDR1 ENHRY, CDR2 SYGVKD. V lost 4 bases to trimming and J lost 9 bases, with 24 bases between them. This CDR3 region has 16 residues. The CDR3 here is CAISASGPDSKKSYTF. In nucleotides, the CDR3 is TGTGCCATCAGTGCCTCTGGGCCGGACAGTAAAAAAAGCTACACCTTC.

This chain joins TRBV27 and TRBJ2-2; D is undetermined. The CDR3 loop spans 15 amino acids. Deletions cut 4 bases from V and 5 bases from J, with 14 bases between. Germline CDR1 reads MNHEY; CDR2 reads SMNVEV (reference sequence). The CDR3 coding sequence is TGTGCCAGCAGTTCCCTAGAACGGATGACCGGGGAGCTGTTTTTT. Translation: CASSSLERMTGELFF.

The V gene is TRBV27, the J gene TRBJ2-3; D gene ambiguous. The CDR3 runs to 15 residues. Germline V gene lookup returns CDR1 MNHEY and CDR2 SMNVEV (reference sequence). V was pared by 6 bases and J by 1 base, with 14 bases between. The CDR3 coding sequence is TGTGCCAGCAGCCGCCAAAGGTCCGGCACAGATACGCAGTATTTT. This gives the protein CASSRQRSGTDTQYF.

This clone was picked up a small number of times. The chain couples TRBV6-1 to TRBJ2-3; TRBD2 matches at 11 bases. The germline gives CDR1 MNHNS, CDR2 SASEGT. This CDR3 region has 16 residues. The V gene end was trimmed by 3 bases and the J gene end by 6 bases; junction bases not matched to a gene: 8. CDR3 nucleotide sequence: TGTGCCAGCAGTGAGTCTAGCGGGGGGATCCGGGATACGCAGTATTTT. Translated, it gives CASSESSGGIRDTQYF.

V is TRBV19 and J is TRBJ2-3, with D uncertain. The CDR3 runs to 13 residues. Trimming removed 0 bases from V and 6 bases from J, with 7 bases in between. Germline V CDR1 and CDR2: LNHDA, SQIVND (reference sequence). CDR3 in amino acids: CASSIDRRDTQYF. Written as DNA, the CDR3 is TGTGCCAGTAGTATAGATCGACGGGATACGCAGTATTTT. Using reference TRBV19 and TRBJ2-3 for the parts outside the CDR3, the full variable domain is DGGITQSPKYLFRKEGQNVTLSCEQNLNHDAMYWYRQDPGQGLRLIYYSQIVNDFQKGDIAEGYSVSREKKESFPLTVTSAQKNPTAFYLCASSIDRRDTQYFGPGTRLTVL.

The genes are TRBV18 and TRBJ1-1, with TRBD1 matching 8 bases. CDR1 KGHSH and CDR2 LQKENI come from the germline V gene. Trimming removed 3 bases from V and 1 base from J; junction bases left unmatched: 10. CDR3 length: 17 amino acids. CDR3 DNA: TGTGCCAGCTCACCTCTTCAAGGCAGGGGGCCGAACACTGAAGCTTTCTTT. Protein: CASSPLQGRGPNTEAFF.

The V and J genes are TRBV28 and TRBJ1-1, with D unresolved. V dropped 7 bases and J dropped 5 bases, with 8 bases sitting between them. CDR1 is MDHEN and CDR2 is SYDVKM in the germline V gene. This CDR3 is built from 11 residues. CDR3: CASTSGTEAFF. The CDR3 DNA sequence: TGTGCCAGCACCTCGGGGACTGAAGCTTTCTTT.

The chain links TRBV30 to TRBJ2-1; D uncertain. V dropped 1 base and J dropped 0 bases, with 10 bases sitting between them. The CDR3 totals 15 residues. Germline V CDR1 and CDR2: GTSNPN, SVGIG (reference sequence). The CDR3 bases are TGTGCCTGGAGTGACCAGGTGATCTCCTACAATGAGCAGTTCTTC. Translation gives CAWSDQVISYNEQFF.

The J gene is TRBJ1-1, the V gene TRBV7-9; D gene unclear. Trimming left V 1 base short and J 0 bases short, with 15 bases between. The CDR3 consists of 17 residues. Germline V gene data show CDR1 as SEHNR and CDR2 as FQNEAQ (reference sequence). The CDR3 loop is CASSLVASVLLNTEAFF. The CDR3 DNA sequence: TGTGCCAGCAGCTTAGTCGCATCAGTCCTCTTGAACACTGAAGCTTTCTTT.

V usage is TRBV19 and J usage is TRBJ2-2, with 7 bases matching TRBD1. J gave up 6 bases and V 9 bases, and 7 bases lay outside the gene matches. The CDR3 loop spans 13 amino acids. The germline CDR1 and CDR2 sequences are LNHDA and SQIVND (reference sequence). DNA for the CDR3: TGTGCCAGCGACATCACAGGGGCCGGGGAGCTGTTTTTT. Its translation: CASDITGAGELFF.

CDR3 sequence: CASRASGSGLNEQFF. Written as DNA, the CDR3 is TGTGCCAGCAGGGCGAGCGGGAGTGGGCTCAATGAGCAGTTCTTC. This chain links TRBV6-4 with TRBJ2-1; 8 bases fit TRBD2. V lost 6 bases, J lost 6 bases, and 10 bases stayed unmatched. The CDR3 consists of 15 residues. Germline-derived CDR1 and CDR2 are MRHNA and SNTAGT.

This chain connects TRBV13 to TRBJ2-1, with 14 positions matching TRBD2. Germline V gives CDR1 PRHDT, CDR2 FYEKMQ (reference sequence). V trimming: 3 bases; J trimming: 7 bases; junction bases outside the gene matches: 11. The CDR3 extends over 18 amino acids. The CDR3 DNA sequence: TGTGCCAGCAGCTTTACCGGGACTAGCGGGAGAACGTATAATGAGCAGTTCTTC. Translating it yields CASSFTGTSGRTYNEQFF.

In nucleotides, the CDR3 is TGTGCCAGTAGTTCAGGGGGGCAGGTTGATCAGCCCCAGCATTTT. The encoded protein is CASSSGGQVDQPQHF. The genes are TRBV19 and TRBJ1-5, with TRBD1 matching over 7 bases. This CDR3 has 15 amino acids. The germline V gene has CDR1 LNHDA and CDR2 SQIVND (reference sequence). Trimming removed 5 bases from V and 5 bases from J; junction bases left unmatched: 9. Based on the CDR3 plus reference TRBV19 and TRBJ1-5, the full variable domain is DGGITQSPKYLFRKEGQNVTLSCEQNLNHDAMYWYRQDPGQGLRLIYYSQIVNDFQKGDIAEGYSVSREKKESFPLTVTSAQKNPTAFYLCASSSGGQVDQPQHFGDGTRLSIL.

This clone turned up a few times. The chain uses TRBV2 and TRBJ2-1; TRBD2 matches 7 bases. The CDR3 sequence is 15 residues long. Germline CDR1 SNHLY, CDR2 FYNNEI. The junction had 11 bases not matched to a gene; V was cut back by 3 bases and J by 9 bases. The DNA for the CDR3 is TGTGCCAGCAGTGATTTCGGGACTATCCACCGTGAGCAGTTCTTC. This sequence encodes CASSDFGTIHREQFF.

The sample holds a few counts of this clone. The chain joins TRBV5-6 to TRBJ2-5, with no clear D. The germline V and J ends were trimmed by 0 bases and 7 bases, with 4 bases remaining between them. The germline gives CDR1 SGHDT, CDR2 YYEEEE. The CDR3 spans 11 residues. CDR3 coding DNA: TGTGCCAGCAGCTTGGAGGGGACCCAGTACTTC. Amino acid sequence: CASSLEGTQYF.

V usage is TRBV25-1 and J usage is TRBJ1-5; possible D gene TRBD1, 6 bases. Germline V gene data show CDR1 as MGHDK and CDR2 as SYGVNS. Trimming removed 4 bases at V and 8 bases at J, with 15 bases between. The CDR3 extends over 14 amino acids. The CDR3 protein is CASSAGQPGEPQHF. CDR3 in DNA: TGTGCCAGCAGTGCCGGACAGCCTGGGGAGCCCCAGCATTTT.

The gene calls are TRBV2 and TRBJ2-5; TRBD2 aligns across 10 bases. V shed 8 bases, J shed 4 bases, and the junction held 7 bases outside the gene matches. The CDR3 is 14 amino acids. In germline, CDR1 is SNHLY, CDR2 FYNNEI. The CDR3 bases are TGTGCCAGCCAGGGGGCTAGCGGGAGAGAGACCCAGTACTTC. It specifies CASQGASGRETQYF.